The T cell receptor beta chain described here comes from a study of blood T cell repertoires in COVID-19. Across the whole study: Researchers got acute and convalescent COVID-19 samples from the United States, Italy and Spain.

Trimming removed 1 base from V and 4 bases from J; junction bases left unmatched: 0. This CDR3 comprises 13 residues. The germline gives CDR1 GTSNPN, CDR2 SVGIG (reference sequence). As originally analysed: Scientists estimated how many nucleated cells there were by amplifying reference gene primers. The table came from immunoSEQ multiplex PCR; TCRdb's copy has only in-frame clones and leaves some out. V and J calls and clone size are those listed in that table; D and trimming were worked out from the DNA. Of 80,000 to 100,000 clones detected, 75% to 85% appear once; the ten largest clones hold roughly 24%.

The receptor's source is a man between 65 and 85 years old with acute or convalescent COVID-19. Sequencing input: peripheral blood. The chain uses TRBV30 and TRBJ1-1; 10 bases map to TRBD1. The DNA for the CDR3 is TGTGCCTGGAGTGGGGACAGGGGCACTGAAGCTTTCTTT. This gives the protein CAWSGDRGTEAFF. Using reference TRBV30 and TRBJ1-1 for the parts outside the CDR3, the full variable domain is SQTIHQWPATLVQPVGSPLSLECTVEGTSNPNLYWYRQAAGRGLQLLFYSVGIGQISSEVPQNLSASRPQDRQFILSSKKLLLSDSGFYLCAWSGDRGTEAFFGQGTRLTVV.